Listed here is a single T cell receptor beta chain. What it binds is unknown. The data were taken from a study of identical twins. Study conclusions and caveats: Sequences that were out-of-frame, alpha and twin-shared displayed an excess of low generation probability.

TCRdb reanalysed the 5' RACE reads using MiXCR and keeps one entry per CDR3 protein. The sample consists of roughly 480,000 distinct CDR3 sequences, roughly 24% of them appearing once. The CDR3 runs 15 residues. From germline, CDR1 is SQVTM and CDR2 ANQGSEA. J gave up 5 bases and V 4 bases, and 5 bases lay outside the gene matches. These data also featured in a second study, about T cells expressing NK-cell markers. That work contributes: Sorted CD3+CD56+NKG2C+, CD3+CD56+NKG2C- and CD3+CD56-NKG2C+ T cells supplied TCR beta repertoires. Several of the donors carried dominant NKG2C+ clonotypes that took up roughly 1.0-8% of their CD8+ T cells. A few donors' CD3+CD56-NKG2C+ cells were dominated by the same clonotypes.

V and J are TRBV29-1 and TRBJ2-1, with 13 positions matching TRBD2. Sample: CD4+ T cells sorted from blood. The sequence was collected from a woman aged 18 to 35 in good health. In DNA form, the CDR3 reads TGCAGCGTTGCAGGCGGACTAGCGGGAGACAATGAGCAGTTCTTC. This sequence encodes CSVAGGLAGDNEQFF.